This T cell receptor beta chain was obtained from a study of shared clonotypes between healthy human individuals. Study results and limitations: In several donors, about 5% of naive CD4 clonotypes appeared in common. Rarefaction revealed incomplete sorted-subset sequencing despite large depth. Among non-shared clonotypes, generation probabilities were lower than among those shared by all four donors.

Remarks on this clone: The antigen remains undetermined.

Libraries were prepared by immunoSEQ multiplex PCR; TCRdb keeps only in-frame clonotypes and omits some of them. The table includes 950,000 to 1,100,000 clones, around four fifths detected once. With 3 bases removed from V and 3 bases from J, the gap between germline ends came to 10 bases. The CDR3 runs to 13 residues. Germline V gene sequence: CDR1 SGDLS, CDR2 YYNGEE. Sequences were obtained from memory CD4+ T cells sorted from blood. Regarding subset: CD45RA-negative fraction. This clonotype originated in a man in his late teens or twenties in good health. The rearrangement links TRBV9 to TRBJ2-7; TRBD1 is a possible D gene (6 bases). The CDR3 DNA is TGTGCCAGCAGCGCACAACAGGGCTACGAGCAGTACTTC. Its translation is CASSAQQGYEQYF.